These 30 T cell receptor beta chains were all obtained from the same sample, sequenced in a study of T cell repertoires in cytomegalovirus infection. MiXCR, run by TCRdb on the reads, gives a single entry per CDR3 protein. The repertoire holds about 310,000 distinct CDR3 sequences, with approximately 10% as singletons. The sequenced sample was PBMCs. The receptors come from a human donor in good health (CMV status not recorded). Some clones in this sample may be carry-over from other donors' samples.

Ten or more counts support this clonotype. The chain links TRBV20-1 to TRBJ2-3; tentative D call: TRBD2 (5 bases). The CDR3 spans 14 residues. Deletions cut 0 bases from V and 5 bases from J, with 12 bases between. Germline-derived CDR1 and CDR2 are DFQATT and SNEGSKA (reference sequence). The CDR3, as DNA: TGCAGTGCTAGAGAAATCGGGGTTGGAGATACGCAGTATTTT. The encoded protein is CSAREIGVGDTQYF.

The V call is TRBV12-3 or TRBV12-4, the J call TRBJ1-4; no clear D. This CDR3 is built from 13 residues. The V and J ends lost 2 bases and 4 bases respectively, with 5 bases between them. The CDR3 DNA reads TGTGCCAGCAGTTTACGGATTAATGAAAAACTGTTTTTT. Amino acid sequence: CASSLRINEKLFF.

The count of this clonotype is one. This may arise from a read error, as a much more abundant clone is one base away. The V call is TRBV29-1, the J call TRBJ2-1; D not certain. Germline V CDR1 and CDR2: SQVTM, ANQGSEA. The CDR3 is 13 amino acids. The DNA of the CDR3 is TGCAGCGTTGAAGAGGCCTCCCACTATGAGCAGTCCTTC. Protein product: CSVEEASHYEQSF.

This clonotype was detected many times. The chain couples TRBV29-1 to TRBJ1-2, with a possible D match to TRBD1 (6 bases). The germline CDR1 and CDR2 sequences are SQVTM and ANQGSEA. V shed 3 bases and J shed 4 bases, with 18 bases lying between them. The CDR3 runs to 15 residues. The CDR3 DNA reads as TGCAGCGTTGATCCCAGCGGGGGGCCGGGCTATGGCTACACCTTC. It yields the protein CSVDPSGGPGYGYTF.

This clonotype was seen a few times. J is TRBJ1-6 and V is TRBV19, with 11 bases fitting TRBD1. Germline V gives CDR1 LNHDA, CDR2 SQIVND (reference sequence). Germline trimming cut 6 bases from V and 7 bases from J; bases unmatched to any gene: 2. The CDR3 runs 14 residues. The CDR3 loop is CASSGQGANSPLHF. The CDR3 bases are TGTGCCAGTAGCGGACAGGGGGCGAATTCACCCCTCCACTTT.

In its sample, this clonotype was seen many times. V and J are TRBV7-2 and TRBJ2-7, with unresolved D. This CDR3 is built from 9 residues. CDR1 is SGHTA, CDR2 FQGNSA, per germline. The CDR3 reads CARLYDQYV. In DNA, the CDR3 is TGTGCCAGACTCTACGATCAGTACGTC.

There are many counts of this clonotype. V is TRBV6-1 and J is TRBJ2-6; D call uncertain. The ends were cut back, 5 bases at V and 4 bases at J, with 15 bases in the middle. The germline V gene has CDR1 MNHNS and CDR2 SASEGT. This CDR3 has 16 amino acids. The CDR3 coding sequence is TGTGCCAGCAGTTTGGGGAAAATGCGGGGGGCCAACGTCCTGACTTTC. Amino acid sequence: CASSLGKMRGANVLTF.

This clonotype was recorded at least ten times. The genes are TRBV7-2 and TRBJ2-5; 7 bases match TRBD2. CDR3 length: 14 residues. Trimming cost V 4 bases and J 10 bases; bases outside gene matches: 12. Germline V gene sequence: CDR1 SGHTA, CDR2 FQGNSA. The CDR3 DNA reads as TGTGCCAGCAGCTCTACTAGCGCCCCCGGAGGCCAGTACTTC. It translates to CASSSTSAPGGQYF.

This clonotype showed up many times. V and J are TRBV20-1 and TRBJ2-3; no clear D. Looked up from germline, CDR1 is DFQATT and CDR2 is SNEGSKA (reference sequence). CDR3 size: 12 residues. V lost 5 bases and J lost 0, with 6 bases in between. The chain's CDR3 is CSAPTSTDTQYF. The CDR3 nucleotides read TGCAGTGCTCCCACTAGCACAGATACGCAGTATTTT.

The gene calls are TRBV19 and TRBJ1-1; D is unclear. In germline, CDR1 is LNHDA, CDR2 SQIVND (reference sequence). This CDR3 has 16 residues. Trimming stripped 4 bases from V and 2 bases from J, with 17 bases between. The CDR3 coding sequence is TGTGCCAGTAGTACCCTTGGTGTGGCTCTTAACACTGAAGCTTTCTTT. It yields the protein CASSTLGVALNTEAFF.

The CDR3 loop is CASSVAGASGVEQYF. In DNA, the CDR3 is TGTGCCAGCAGCGTAGCGGGGGCTAGCGGGGTTGAGCAGTACTTC. This sequence joins TRBV9 and TRBJ2-7; 9 bases agree with TRBD2. Germline CDR1 and CDR2: SGDLS and YYNGEE. The CDR3 consists of 15 residues. V lost 0 bases, J lost 7 bases, and 8 bases stayed unmatched.

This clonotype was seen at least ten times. The CDR3 coding sequence is TGCAGTGCTAGAGAGACTGGAAGGGCCAACTATGGCTACACCTTC. Translated, it gives CSARETGRANYGYTF. This chain uses TRBV20-1 with TRBJ1-2, with unresolved D. The V and J ends lost 0 bases and 2 bases respectively, with 13 bases between them. The CDR3 runs to 15 residues. CDR1 is DFQATT, CDR2 SNEGSKA, per germline (reference sequence).

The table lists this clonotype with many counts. The CDR3 DNA reads TGCAGCGCCGCCGGGACTAGCGGTTACAATGAGCAGTTCTTC. This codes for CSAAGTSGYNEQFF. The chain is built from TRBV29-1 and TRBJ2-1; 11 nucleotides line up with TRBD2. With V trimmed by 7 bases and J by 4 bases, 6 bases remained unmatched. The CDR3 runs to 14 residues. Germline V CDR1 and CDR2: SQVTM, ANQGSEA.

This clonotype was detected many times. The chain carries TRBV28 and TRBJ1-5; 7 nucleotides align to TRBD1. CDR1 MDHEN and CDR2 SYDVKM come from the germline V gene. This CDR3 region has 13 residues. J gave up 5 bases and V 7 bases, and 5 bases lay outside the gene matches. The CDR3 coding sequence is TGTGCCAGCACACTCAGGGGGGATCAGCCCCAGCATTTT. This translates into CASTLRGDQPQHF.

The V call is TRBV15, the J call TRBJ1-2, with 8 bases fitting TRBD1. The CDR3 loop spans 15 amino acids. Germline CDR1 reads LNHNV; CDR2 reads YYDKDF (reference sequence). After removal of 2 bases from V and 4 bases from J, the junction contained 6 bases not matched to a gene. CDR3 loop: CATSRPGGEGYGYTF. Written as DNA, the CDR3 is TGTGCCACCAGCAGACCAGGGGGCGAAGGCTATGGCTACACCTTC.

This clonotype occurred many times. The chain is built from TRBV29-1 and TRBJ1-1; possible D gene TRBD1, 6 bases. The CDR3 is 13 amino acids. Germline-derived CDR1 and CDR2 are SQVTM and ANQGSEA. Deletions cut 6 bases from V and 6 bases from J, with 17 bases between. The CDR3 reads CSVLQGVLAEAFF. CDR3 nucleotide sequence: TGCAGCGTCTTACAGGGAGTCCTCGCTGAAGCTTTCTTT.

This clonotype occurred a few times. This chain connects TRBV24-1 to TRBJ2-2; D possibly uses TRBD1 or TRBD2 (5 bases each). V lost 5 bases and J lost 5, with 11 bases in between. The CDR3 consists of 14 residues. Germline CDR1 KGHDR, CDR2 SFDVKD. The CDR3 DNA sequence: TGTGCCACCAGTGGGCAGGGAGAAACCGGGGAGCTGTTTTTT. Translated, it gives CATSGQGETGELFF.

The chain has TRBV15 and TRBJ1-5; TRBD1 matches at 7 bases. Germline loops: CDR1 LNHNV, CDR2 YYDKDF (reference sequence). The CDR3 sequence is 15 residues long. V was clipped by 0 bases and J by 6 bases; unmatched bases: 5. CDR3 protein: CATSREVQGTQPQHF. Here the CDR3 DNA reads TGTGCCACCAGCAGAGAGGTACAGGGGACTCAGCCCCAGCATTTT.

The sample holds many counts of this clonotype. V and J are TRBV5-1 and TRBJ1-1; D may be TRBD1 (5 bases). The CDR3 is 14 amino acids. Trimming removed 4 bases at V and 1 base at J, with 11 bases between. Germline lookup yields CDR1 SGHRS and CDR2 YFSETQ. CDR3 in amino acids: CASSATASNTEAFF. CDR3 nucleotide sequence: TGCGCCAGCAGCGCGACAGCCTCGAACACTGAAGCTTTCTTT.

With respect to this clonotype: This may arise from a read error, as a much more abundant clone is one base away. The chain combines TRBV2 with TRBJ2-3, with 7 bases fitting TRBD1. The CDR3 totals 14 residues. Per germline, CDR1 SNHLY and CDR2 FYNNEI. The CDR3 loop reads CVSGLQGGTDTQYF. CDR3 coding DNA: TGTGTCAGCGGACTCCAGGGGGGCACAGATACGCAGTATTTT.

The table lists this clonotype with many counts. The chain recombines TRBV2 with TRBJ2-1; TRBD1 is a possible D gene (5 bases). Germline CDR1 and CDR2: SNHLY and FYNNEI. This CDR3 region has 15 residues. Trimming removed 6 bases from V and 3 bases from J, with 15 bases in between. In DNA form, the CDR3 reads TGTGCCAGCAGCCTGTCAGGGTCCCTCTACAATGAGCAGTTCTTC. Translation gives CASSLSGSLYNEQFF.

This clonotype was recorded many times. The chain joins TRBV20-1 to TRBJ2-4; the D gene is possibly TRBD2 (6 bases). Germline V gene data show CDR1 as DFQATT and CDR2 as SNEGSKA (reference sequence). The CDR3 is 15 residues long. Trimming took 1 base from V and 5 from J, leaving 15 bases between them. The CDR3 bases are TGCAGTGCTAGAGGTTTGGGCGGGGCGCAAAACATTCAGTACTTC. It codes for CSARGLGGAQNIQYF.

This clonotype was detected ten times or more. The CDR3 nucleotides read TGTGCCACCAGTGATACCGGGACAGGCCACAATGAGCAGTTCTTC. Its translation is CATSDTGTGHNEQFF. The rearrangement joins TRBV24-1 to TRBJ2-1; TRBD1 aligns across 8 bases. V lost 3 bases to trimming and J lost 5 bases; unmatched junction nucleotides: 5. The CDR3 is 15 amino acids. CDR1 and CDR2 (germline): KGHDR, SFDVKD.

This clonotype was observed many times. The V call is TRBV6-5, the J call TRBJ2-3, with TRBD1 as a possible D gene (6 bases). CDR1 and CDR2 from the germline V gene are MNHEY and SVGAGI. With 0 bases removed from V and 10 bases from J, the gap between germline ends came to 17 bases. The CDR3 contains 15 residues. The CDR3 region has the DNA TGTGCCAGCAGTTACTCAGGGGGTAGGGGGTGGCCGCAGTATTTT. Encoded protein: CASSYSGGRGWPQYF.

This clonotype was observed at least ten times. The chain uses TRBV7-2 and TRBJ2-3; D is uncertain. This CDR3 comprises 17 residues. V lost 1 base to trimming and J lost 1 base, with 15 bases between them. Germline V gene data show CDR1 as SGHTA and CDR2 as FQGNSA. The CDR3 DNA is TGTGCCAGCAGCTTAGAAACGTGGTACGCACGCACAGATACGCAGTATTTT. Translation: CASSLETWYARTDTQYF.

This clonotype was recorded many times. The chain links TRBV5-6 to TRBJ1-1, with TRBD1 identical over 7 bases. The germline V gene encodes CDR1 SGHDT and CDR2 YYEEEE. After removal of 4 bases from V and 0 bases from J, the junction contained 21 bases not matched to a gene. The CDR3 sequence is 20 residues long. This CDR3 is CASSPTYFPGTVTLNTEAFF. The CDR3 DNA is TGTGCCAGCAGCCCGACGTATTTCCCCGGGACAGTGACTTTGAACACTGAAGCTTTCTTT. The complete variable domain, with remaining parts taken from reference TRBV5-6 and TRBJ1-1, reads DAGVTQSPTHLIKTRGQQVTLRCSPKSGHDTVSWYQQALGQGPQFIFQYYEEEERQRGNFPDRFSGHQFPNYSSELNVNALLLGDSALYLCASSPTYFPGTVTLNTEAFFGQGTRLTVV.

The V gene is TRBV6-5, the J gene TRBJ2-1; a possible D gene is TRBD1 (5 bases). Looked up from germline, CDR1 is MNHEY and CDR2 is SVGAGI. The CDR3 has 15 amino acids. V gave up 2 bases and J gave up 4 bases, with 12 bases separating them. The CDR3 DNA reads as TGTGCCAGCAGTTACAGGGTTAGGGGTTACAATGAGCAGTTCTTC. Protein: CASSYRVRGYNEQFF.

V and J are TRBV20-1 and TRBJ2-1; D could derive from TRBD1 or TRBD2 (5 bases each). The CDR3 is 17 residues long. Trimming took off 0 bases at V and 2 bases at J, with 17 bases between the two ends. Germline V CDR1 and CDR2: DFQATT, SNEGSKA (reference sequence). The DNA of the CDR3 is TGCAGTGCTAGAGATTTAGCCTCGGGACCCACCTACAATGAGCAGTTCTTC. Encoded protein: CSARDLASGPTYNEQFF.

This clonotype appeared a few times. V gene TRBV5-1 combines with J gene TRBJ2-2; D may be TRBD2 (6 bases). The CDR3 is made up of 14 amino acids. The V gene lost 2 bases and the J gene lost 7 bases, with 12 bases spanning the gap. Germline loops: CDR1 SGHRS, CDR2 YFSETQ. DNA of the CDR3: TGCGCCAGCAGCTTTGTCGTCGGGGGCGGGGAGCTGTTTTTT. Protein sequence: CASSFVVGGGELFF.

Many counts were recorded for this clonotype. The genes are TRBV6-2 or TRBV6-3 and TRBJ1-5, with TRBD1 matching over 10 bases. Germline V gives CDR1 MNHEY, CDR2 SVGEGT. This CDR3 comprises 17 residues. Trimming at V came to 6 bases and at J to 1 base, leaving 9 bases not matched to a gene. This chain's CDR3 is CASSPPSDRGSNQPQHF. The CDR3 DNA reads TGTGCCAGCAGCCCCCCCTCGGACAGGGGGAGCAATCAGCCCCAGCATTTT.